The T cell receptor beta chain under discussion was sequenced for a study of beta chain features in type 1 diabetes (dated by TCRdb to the late 2010s). About the full investigation: Mean age, gender distribution, total cell number and subset yield were not different between patients and healthy donors. A total of around 110,000,000 sorted cells were examined across all samples, and a strong correlation was observed between cell number per subset and RNA yield. In the study, TCRB repertoires of sorted circulating CD4+ T cell subsets from recently diagnosed type 1 diabetes patients were compared with those of matched healthy donors. Naive and central memory subsets were obtained from all 30 or so donors, but regulatory and stem cell-like memory subsets were isolated from only 8 patients and about 8 healthy donors. Paper-wide results and their limitations: PCR might favor shorter templates, but patient and control samples were amplified and corrected together, so any skew would affect both groups equally. Naive, central memory and regulatory TCRB repertoires appeared to be more alike among patients than among healthy donors. A moderate but significant shortening of TCRB CDR3 length was observed in type 1 diabetes patients in all four CD4+ subsets. At VDJ recombination sites, patients with type 1 diabetes made fewer insertions and deleted more nucleotides, a pattern implying thymic rearrangement abnormalities. Because small numbers of individuals were included in the HLA sub-analyses, any influence of HLA type on TCRB rearrangement was left unresolved. Sequencing cDNA rather than genomic DNA could over-represent highly expressing activated cells, although activation and CD3 levels did not differ between groups.

With regard to this clone: This receptor's antigen is unknown. No quality values exist for individual bases; no much larger clone is one base distant. The sample holds other DNA sequences that translate to the same CDR3.

The High Capacity cDNA Reverse Transcription Kit was used to reverse transcribe all of the isolated RNA, meaning that expressed TCRB transcripts were what got sequenced. Naive, central memory and regulatory T cell samples underwent deep immunoSEQ sequencing, averaging about 3.57 million total reads per sample. Sorted cells were lysed in RLT buffer, and RNA was extracted using DNase-treated RNeasy Micro or Mini kits according to cell number. To prevent cross-contamination, each cell subset was processed individually, whereas patient and healthy donor samples were processed jointly. The immunoSEQ multiplex PCR was used to amplify TCRB sequences from cDNA, yielding 87-bp fragments that span the CDR3 region. Sequencing of the amplicons was done on the Illumina HiSeq platform. The authors processed their data as follows. PCR bias was corrected computationally using synthetic template baselines, and reads within Hamming distance 2 were collapsed, with unmergeable singletons discarded. Reads were aligned against IMGT so that V, D and J genes, CDR3 length and insertions or deletions at six rearrangement sites could be assigned. Within each subset, clonotype counts were normalized to sorted cell number, and only after that were true diversity and Gini coefficients computed with the tcR R package. The overlap coefficient, calculated on TCRB nucleotide sequences, was used to quantify repertoire sharing. TCRdb retrieved this table from immuneACCESS and kept in-frame rearrangements only. Not all clones are present; in checked studies, unresolved V genes account for under half, and no reason is known for the remainder. The V and J calls and clone size are taken from that table; D and trimming were inferred from the DNA. Here the sample has about 150,000 clones; 11% occur a single time. The ten largest make up about 2% of the sample.

A single peripheral blood draw of 95 to 150 mL on average was collected from each donor into heparinised tubes. Naive, central memory, regulatory and stem cell-like memory CD4+ T cells were sorted on a BD FACSAria II using a panel including CD45RO, CCR7, CD25, CD127, CD95 and CD27. All sorted populations exceeded 95% purity. PBMCs were isolated right away by Lymphoprep density gradient centrifugation and were stained directly, without culture. To minimize batch effects, samples were stained and sorted in pairs, one healthy donor with one patient per experiment. The junction shows trimming of 1 base on V and 2 bases on J, plus 8 bases between the germline ends. CDR1 SGHTA and CDR2 FQGTGA were looked up in the germline V gene. The CDR3 runs 14 residues from the cysteine to the phenylalanine. Of all the DNA, just the CDR3 is kept, 42 bases in frame from base 1.

Sequenced sample: central memory CD4+ T cells from blood. The sequence was obtained from a man between 18 and 35 years old in good health. The chain was built from TRBV7-3 and TRBJ1-2; a tentative D call is TRBD1 (5 bases match). CDR3 loop: CASSLNPGNYGYTF. The nucleotides read TGTGCCAGCAGCTTAAACCCAGGGAACTATGGCTACACCTTC.